This TCR beta chain was captured in a study of cytomegalovirus exposure and HLA in healthy donors. A multiplex PCR was run with 60 Vbeta primers and 13 Jbeta primers. Method: immunoSEQ multiplex PCR; TCRdb's copy keeps in-frame clones and lacks some. The data hold some 180,000 clones, with about 83% observed a single time. With respect to this clone: Its antigen is unknown.

Study observations and caveats: The number of N-insertions in an Asian-associated ancestry cluster was reportedly below the roughly 700-donor mean in a later analysis. According to a later analysis, most TCR beta chains associated with CMV appeared HLA-restricted.

The donors gave bone marrow, and they were healthy. Donors showed nominal health when sampled, although they likely had unrecorded immune exposures. V trimming: 3 bases; J trimming: 7 bases; junction bases outside the gene matches: 7. This CDR3 is built from 15 residues. The germline V gene has CDR1 LNHDA and CDR2 SQIVND (reference sequence). V is TRBV19 and J is TRBJ1-5, with 9 bases lining up with TRBD1. Specimen: PBMCs. The sequence derives from a middle-aged man in good health and CMV-seropositive. CDR3 nucleotides: TGTGCCAGTAGTATTGGGGACAGGGCGGCCCAGCCCCAGCATTTT. This translates into CASSIGDRAAQPQHF.